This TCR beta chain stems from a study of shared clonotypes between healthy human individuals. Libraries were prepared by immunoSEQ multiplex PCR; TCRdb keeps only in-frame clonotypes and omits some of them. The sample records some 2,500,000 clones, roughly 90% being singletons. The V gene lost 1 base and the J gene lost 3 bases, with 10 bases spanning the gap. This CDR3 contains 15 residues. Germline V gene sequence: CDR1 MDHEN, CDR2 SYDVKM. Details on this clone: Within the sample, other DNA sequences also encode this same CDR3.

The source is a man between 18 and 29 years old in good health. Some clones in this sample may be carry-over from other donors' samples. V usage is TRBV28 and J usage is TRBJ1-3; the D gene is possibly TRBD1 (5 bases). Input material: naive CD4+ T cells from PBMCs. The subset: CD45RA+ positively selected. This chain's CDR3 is CASSLSPGLGNTIYF. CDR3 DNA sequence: TGTGCCAGCAGTTTATCCCCGGGGCTTGGAAACACCATATATTTT.